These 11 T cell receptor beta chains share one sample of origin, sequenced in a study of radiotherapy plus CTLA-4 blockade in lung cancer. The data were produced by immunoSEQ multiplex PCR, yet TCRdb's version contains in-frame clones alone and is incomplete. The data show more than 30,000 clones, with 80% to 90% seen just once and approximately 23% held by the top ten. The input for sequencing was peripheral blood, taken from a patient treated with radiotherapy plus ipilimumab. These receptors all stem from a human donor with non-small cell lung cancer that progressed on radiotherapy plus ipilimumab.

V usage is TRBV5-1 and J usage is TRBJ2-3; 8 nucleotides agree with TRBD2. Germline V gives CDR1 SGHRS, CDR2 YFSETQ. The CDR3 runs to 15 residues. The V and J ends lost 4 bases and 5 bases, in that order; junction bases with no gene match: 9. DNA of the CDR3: TGCGCCAGCAGCGTAGCGGGGATGGGGGGAGATACGCAGTATTTT. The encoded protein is CASSVAGMGGDTQYF.

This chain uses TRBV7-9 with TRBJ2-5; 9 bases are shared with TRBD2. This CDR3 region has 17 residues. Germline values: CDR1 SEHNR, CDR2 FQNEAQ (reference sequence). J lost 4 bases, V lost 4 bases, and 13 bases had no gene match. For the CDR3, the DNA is TGTGCCAGCAGCTCCCTAGAAAGTCTAGCGGGGAGAGAGACCCAGTACTTC. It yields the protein CASSSLESLAGRETQYF.

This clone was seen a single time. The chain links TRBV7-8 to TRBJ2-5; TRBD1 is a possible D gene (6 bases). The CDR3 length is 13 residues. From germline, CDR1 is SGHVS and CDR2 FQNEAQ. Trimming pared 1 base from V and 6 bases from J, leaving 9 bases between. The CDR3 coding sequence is TGTGCCAGCAGCTTAGGGGGGCTCAAGACCCAGTACTTC. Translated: CASSLGGLKTQYF.

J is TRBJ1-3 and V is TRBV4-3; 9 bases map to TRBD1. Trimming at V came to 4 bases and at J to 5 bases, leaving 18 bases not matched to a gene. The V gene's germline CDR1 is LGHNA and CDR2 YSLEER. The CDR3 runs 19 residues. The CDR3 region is CASSPAASGTGNFRNTIYF. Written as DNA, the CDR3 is TGCGCCAGCAGCCCTGCAGCTTCCGGGACAGGGAACTTCAGAAACACCATATATTTT.

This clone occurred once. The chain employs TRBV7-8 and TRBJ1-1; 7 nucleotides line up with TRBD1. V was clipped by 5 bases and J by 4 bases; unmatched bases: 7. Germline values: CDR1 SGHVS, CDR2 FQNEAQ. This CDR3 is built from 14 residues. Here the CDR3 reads CASSGQTGSTEAFF. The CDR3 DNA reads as TGTGCCAGCAGCGGCCAGACAGGGAGCACTGAAGCTTTCTTT.

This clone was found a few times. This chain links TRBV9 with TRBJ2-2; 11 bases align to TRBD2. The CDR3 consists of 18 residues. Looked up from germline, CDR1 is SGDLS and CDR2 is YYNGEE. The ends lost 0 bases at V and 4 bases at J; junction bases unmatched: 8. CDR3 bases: TGTGCCAGCAGCGTAGTTGGACTAGGGACTAGCGGCACCGGGGAGCTGTTTTTT. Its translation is CASSVVGLGTSGTGELFF.

Here the CDR3 DNA reads TGTGCCAGCTCACTCCAGGGGGCATATGGCTACACCTTC. It yields the protein CASSLQGAYGYTF. V is TRBV18 and J is TRBJ1-2, with 8 positions matching TRBD1. V gave up 4 bases and J gave up 5 bases; unmatched junction bases: 3. Germline lookup yields CDR1 KGHSH and CDR2 LQKENI. The CDR3 has 13 amino acids.

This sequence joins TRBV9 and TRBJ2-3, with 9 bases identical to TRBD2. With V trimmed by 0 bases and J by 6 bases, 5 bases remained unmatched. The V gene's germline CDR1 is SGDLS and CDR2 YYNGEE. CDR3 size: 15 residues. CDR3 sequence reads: CASSVGGTSGDTQYF. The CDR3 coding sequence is TGTGCCAGCAGCGTAGGAGGAACTAGCGGGGATACGCAGTATTTT.

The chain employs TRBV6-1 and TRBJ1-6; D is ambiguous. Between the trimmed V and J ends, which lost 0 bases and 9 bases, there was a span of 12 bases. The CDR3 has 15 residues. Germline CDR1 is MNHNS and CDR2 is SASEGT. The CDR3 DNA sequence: TGTGCCAGCAGTGAAGCGCGGCCTGTCAGTTCACCCCTCCACTTT. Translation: CASSEARPVSSPLHF.

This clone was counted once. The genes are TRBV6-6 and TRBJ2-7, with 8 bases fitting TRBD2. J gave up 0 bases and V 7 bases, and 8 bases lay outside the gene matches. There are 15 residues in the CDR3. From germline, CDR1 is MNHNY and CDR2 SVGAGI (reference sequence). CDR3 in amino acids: CASIDAGTSSYEQYF. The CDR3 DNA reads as TGTGCCAGCATCGACGCCGGGACTAGCTCCTACGAGCAGTACTTC.

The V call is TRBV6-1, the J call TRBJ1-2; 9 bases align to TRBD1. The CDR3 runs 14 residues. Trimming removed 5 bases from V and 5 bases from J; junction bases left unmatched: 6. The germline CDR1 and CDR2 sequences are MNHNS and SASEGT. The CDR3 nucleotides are TGTGCCAGCAGTCAGGACAGGGGTGGGTATGGCTACACCTTC. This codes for CASSQDRGGYGYTF.